Below are 4 T cell receptor beta chains sequenced from a single sample in a study of blood T cell repertoires in COVID-19. TCRdb keeps only in-frame clones here, not all; method: immunoSEQ multiplex PCR. Among 150,000 to 200,000 clones listed, approximately 81% were seen once. The sequencing input was peripheral blood. These receptors all come from a woman aged 65 to 85 with COVID-19, enrolled during active disease.

The chain combines TRBV15 with TRBJ2-5; 9 positions agree with TRBD2. The CDR3 is 17 residues long. CDR1 LNHNV and CDR2 YYDKDF come from the germline V gene (reference sequence). Trimming removed 2 bases from V and 2 bases from J; junction bases left unmatched: 9. CDR3 protein: CATSRSVSGGYQETQYF. CDR3 nucleotides: TGTGCCACCAGCAGATCCGTGAGCGGGGGGTATCAAGAGACCCAGTACTTC.

The gene calls are TRBV20-1 and TRBJ2-5; 7 bases fit TRBD1. After removal of 4 bases from V and 5 bases from J, the junction contained 13 bases not matched to a gene. This CDR3 has 15 amino acids. CDR1 and CDR2 (germline): DFQATT, SNEGSKA (reference sequence). This CDR3 reads CSAIDTRGMGETQYF. The DNA of the CDR3 is TGCAGTGCTATTGATACCAGGGGGATGGGGGAGACCCAGTACTTC.

V and J are TRBV5-1 and TRBJ2-3; 9 bases agree with TRBD1. The trim removed 3 bases at V and 3 bases at J, leaving 8 bases unmatched. The CDR3 is 16 residues long. Germline CDR1 SGHRS, CDR2 YFSETQ. CDR3 protein: CASSWTPGQGTDTQYF. The CDR3 DNA sequence: TGCGCCAGCAGCTGGACCCCGGGACAGGGTACAGATACGCAGTATTTT. Looking up the rest from reference TRBV5-1 and TRBJ2-3 gives the full variable domain: KAGVTQTPRYLIKTRGQQVTLSCSPISGHRSVSWYQQTPGQGLQFLFEYFSETQRNKGNFPGRFSGRQFSNSRSEMNVSTLELGDSALYLCASSWTPGQGTDTQYFGPGTRLTVL.

This clone appeared a single time. The CDR3 sequence is CASSLSGSRDTQYF. CDR3 coding DNA: TGTGCCAGCAGCTTAAGCGGGAGTAGAGATACGCAGTATTTT. This rearrangement joins TRBV28 to TRBJ2-3; 8 bases agree with TRBD2. J gave up 5 bases and V 6 bases, and 7 bases lay outside the gene matches. From germline, CDR1 is MDHEN and CDR2 SYDVKM. This CDR3 comprises 14 residues. The full variable domain, with the rest looked up from reference TRBV28 and TRBJ2-3, is DVKVTQSSRYLVKRTGEKVFLECVQDMDHENMFWYRQDPGLGLRLIYFSYDVKMKEKGDIPEGYSVSREKKERFSLILESASTNQTSMYLCASSLSGSRDTQYFGPGTRLTVL.